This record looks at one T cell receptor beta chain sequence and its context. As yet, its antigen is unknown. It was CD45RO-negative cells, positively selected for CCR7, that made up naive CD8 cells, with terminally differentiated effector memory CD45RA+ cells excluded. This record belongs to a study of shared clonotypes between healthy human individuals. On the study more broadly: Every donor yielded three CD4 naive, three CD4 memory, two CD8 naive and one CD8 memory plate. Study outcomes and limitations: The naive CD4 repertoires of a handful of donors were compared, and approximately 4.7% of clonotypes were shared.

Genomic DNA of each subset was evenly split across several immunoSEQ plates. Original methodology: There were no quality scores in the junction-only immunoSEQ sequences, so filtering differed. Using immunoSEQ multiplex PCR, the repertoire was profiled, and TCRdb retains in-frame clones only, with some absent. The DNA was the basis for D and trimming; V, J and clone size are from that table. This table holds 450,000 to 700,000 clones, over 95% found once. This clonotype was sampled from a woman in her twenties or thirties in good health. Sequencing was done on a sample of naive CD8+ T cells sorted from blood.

This chain's CDR3 is CARSRGGALGETQYF. CDR3 DNA sequence: TGTGCCAGAAGCCGAGGCGGTGCTTTAGGAGAGACCCAGTACTTC. The rearrangement uses TRBV5-3 and TRBJ2-5, with D unclear. TRBV5-3 is filed as an ORF, its function uncertain. Trimming cost V 4 bases and J 4 bases, with 17 bases left between them. This CDR3 is 15 amino acids long.